The sequence of this T cell receptor (beta chain) was determined in a study of T cell responses to AZD1222 COVID-19 vaccine. Study results and caveats: Baseline serology detected seropositivity in only 5 to 7 AZD1222 recipients. Two doses of AZD1222 preceded a rise in Spike-specific TCR breadth and depth. Variant regions that are unmutated are reportedly the target of nearly half of spike-specific TCRs.

As for this clone: The target antigen is unknown.

Assay: immunoSEQ multiplex PCR; the TCRdb copy retains only in-frame clones and omits some. The table includes roughly 79,000 clones, almost 80% detected once. V was pared by 3 bases and J by 6 bases, with 11 bases of the junction left unmatched. Germline assignment: CDR1 SGDLS and CDR2 YYNGEE. The CDR3 totals 17 residues. This sequence originates from an adult in good health. This chain uses TRBV9 with TRBJ2-1; 11 bases align to TRBD2. This specimen was peripheral blood, taken on day 0 of AZD1222 vaccination. The CDR3 DNA is TGTGCCAGCAGCGACCGGGGAGGGGGACTAGCGGTCAATGAGCAGTTCTTC. As protein: CASSDRGGGLAVNEQFF.